What follows are 27 T cell receptor beta chains derived from one specimen sequenced in a study of T cells in Graves' hyperthyroidism and ophthalmopathy. Amplification targeted TCR beta CDR3 regions from RNA transcripts. RT-PCR in the first round (using the HTBI primer set) targeted the TCR CDR3. A single record per CDR3 protein comes from TCRdb applying MiXCR to the multiplex PCR reads. The sample lists under 650,000 distinct CDR3 sequences, around 15% seen once, with around 4% in the top ten. Sample: blood. All receptors come from a woman under 40 with Graves' hyperthyroidism.

The sample holds a few counts of this clonotype. The rearrangement links TRBV6-2 or TRBV6-3 to TRBJ1-5; weak D call: TRBD1 (6 bases). The V gene lost 6 bases and the J gene lost 7 bases, with 19 bases spanning the gap. CDR1 MNHEY and CDR2 SVGEGT come from the germline V gene. The CDR3 loop spans 15 amino acids. The CDR3 DNA reads TGTGCCAGCAGGGACTCTGGGGGCGCGAAACAGCCCCAGCATTTT. Translation gives CASRDSGGAKQPQHF.

This clonotype turned up a few times. The DNA for the CDR3 is TGCAGTGCTAGATCCTCATACTCCTACAATGAGCAGTTCTTC. Translated, it gives CSARSSYSYNEQFF. The rearrangement uses TRBV20-1 and TRBJ2-1; no clear D gene. Trimming took 2 bases from V and 0 from J, leaving 8 bases between them. CDR3 length: 14 amino acids. CDR1 and CDR2 (germline): DFQATT, SNEGSKA (reference sequence).

This clonotype showed up just a few times. V gene TRBV4-1 combines with J gene TRBJ2-1; 8 bases are a match to TRBD2. V lost 6 bases, J lost 7 bases, and 17 bases stayed unmatched. CDR3 length: 17 residues. CDR1 and CDR2 from the germline V gene are MGHRA and YSYEKL. The CDR3 protein is CASSRGGIAVLGNEQFF. The DNA of the CDR3 is TGCGCCAGCAGTCGGGGGGGTATAGCGGTCTTGGGTAATGAGCAGTTCTTC.

This chain joins TRBV7-9 and TRBJ2-7; D possibly corresponds to TRBD2 (6 bases). The CDR3 length is 15 residues. Germline CDR1 SEHNR, CDR2 FQNEAQ (reference sequence). The V and J ends lost 3 bases and 1 base respectively, with 13 bases between them. The CDR3 loop reads CASSFRVGGSYEQYF. The CDR3 coding sequence is TGTGCCAGCAGCTTCCGAGTGGGGGGATCCTACGAGCAGTACTTC.

This chain connects TRBV28 to TRBJ2-7; D is possibly TRBD1 (5 bases). The V end was cut by 1 base, the J end by 1 base, with 17 bases between. This CDR3 has 17 amino acids. Germline loops: CDR1 MDHEN, CDR2 SYDVKM. The CDR3 reads CASSLFGGADVSYEQYF. For the CDR3, the DNA is TGTGCCAGCAGTTTATTCGGTGGGGCGGACGTTTCCTACGAGCAGTACTTC.

This clonotype was seen repeatedly, ten times or more. The V gene is TRBV11-2, the J gene TRBJ2-3, with 9 bases identical to TRBD2. Looked up from germline, CDR1 is SGHAT and CDR2 is FQNNGV. Unmatched junction bases numbered 11, after V lost 7 bases and J lost 3 bases. The CDR3 totals 16 residues. CDR3 protein: CASTHLAGVGTDTQYF. The CDR3 region has the DNA TGTGCCAGCACCCACTTAGCGGGAGTGGGTACAGATACGCAGTATTTT.

The gene calls are TRBV4-1 and TRBJ2-1; weak D call: TRBD1 (5 bases). Trimming stripped 4 bases from V and 4 bases from J, with 14 bases between. Germline CDR1 is MGHRA and CDR2 is YSYEKL. The CDR3 length is 15 residues. The CDR3 DNA reads TGCGCCAGCAGCCCGATAGGGGATCGGTACAATGAGCAGTTCTTC. It codes for CASSPIGDRYNEQFF.

The chain couples TRBV7-2 to TRBJ2-3; 10 bases are shared with TRBD1. The CDR3 sequence is 17 residues long. CDR1 and CDR2 from the germline V gene are SGHTA and FQGNSA. V gave up 8 bases and J gave up 5 bases; unmatched junction bases: 16. The CDR3 loop reads CASSPPIDRGPVDTQYF. CDR3 nucleotide sequence: TGTGCCAGCTCACCACCGATTGACAGGGGGCCGGTAGATACGCAGTATTTT.

This clonotype was counted ten times or more. The genes are TRBV19 and TRBJ1-5; D perhaps matches TRBD1 (6 bases). This CDR3 region has 15 residues. Trimming took 6 bases from V and 2 from J, leaving 14 bases between them. Germline values: CDR1 LNHDA, CDR2 SQIVND (reference sequence). CDR3: CASRNQGFGNQPQHF. The CDR3 DNA is TGTGCCAGTAGGAACCAGGGGTTTGGCAATCAGCCCCAGCATTTT.

This clonotype came up many times. The rearrangement joins TRBV5-1 to TRBJ2-7, with TRBD1 identical over 8 bases. The CDR3 is 14 amino acids. V lost 3 bases, J lost 5 bases, and 7 bases stayed unmatched. The germline V gene has CDR1 SGHRS and CDR2 YFSETQ. The CDR3 sequence is CASSWTGTGDEQYF. CDR3 nucleotides: TGCGCCAGCAGCTGGACCGGGACAGGAGACGAGCAGTACTTC.

In its sample, this clonotype was seen many times. The V call is TRBV5-1, the J call TRBJ1-6; TRBD1 agrees at 9 bases. CDR1 SGHRS and CDR2 YFSETQ come from the germline V gene. V shed 4 bases and J 10 bases; nucleotides not matched to a gene: 9. The CDR3 extends over 15 amino acids. The CDR3 protein is CASSTGGSRQSPLHF. CDR3 nucleotide sequence: TGCGCCAGCAGCACAGGGGGCTCTCGACAATCACCCCTCCACTTT. Complete variable domain (other parts from reference TRBV5-1 and TRBJ1-6): KAGVTQTPRYLIKTRGQQVTLSCSPISGHRSVSWYQQTPGQGLQFLFEYFSETQRNKGNFPGRFSGRQFSNSRSEMNVSTLELGDSALYLCASSTGGSRQSPLHFGNGTRLTVT.

This clonotype has ten or more counts. This chain joins TRBV27 and TRBJ2-1; the match to TRBD2 covers 10 bases. V shed 6 bases, J shed 9 bases, and the junction held 11 bases outside the gene matches. This CDR3 is built from 15 residues. Germline V lookup: CDR1 MNHEY, CDR2 SMNVEV (reference sequence). DNA for the CDR3: TGTGCCAGCAGCCGTTCTAGCGGGAGTTCACGTGAGCAGTTCTTC. It yields the protein CASSRSSGSSREQFF.

This clonotype occurred many times. The rearrangement joins TRBV28 to TRBJ2-7; D not resolved. CDR3 length: 15 residues. Germline values: CDR1 MDHEN, CDR2 SYDVKM. V lost 3 bases and J 1 base, leaving 13 bases between the germline ends. The DNA of the CDR3 is TGTGCCAGCAGTTTTCGGAGCGTCCCATCCTACGAGCAGTACTTC. Its protein is CASSFRSVPSYEQYF. Filled out from reference TRBV28 and TRBJ2-7, the complete variable domain reads DVKVTQSSRYLVKRTGEKVFLECVQDMDHENMFWYRQDPGLGLRLIYFSYDVKMKEKGDIPEGYSVSREKKERFSLILESASTNQTSMYLCASSFRSVPSYEQYFGPGTRLTVT.

Many counts were recorded for this clonotype. The chain has TRBV20-1 and TRBJ2-7; 7 nucleotides line up with TRBD1. The CDR3 length is 13 residues. Germline CDR1 is DFQATT and CDR2 is SNEGSKA (reference sequence). Germline trimming cut 6 bases from V and 3 bases from J; bases unmatched to any gene: 8. The CDR3 nucleotides are TGCAGTGCAGCAAAGACAGGGAACTACGAGCAGTACTTC. Protein: CSAAKTGNYEQYF.

The chain has TRBV9 and TRBJ2-1; 10 bases fit TRBD2. The CDR3 runs 16 residues. Germline-derived CDR1 and CDR2 are SGDLS and YYNGEE. J gave up 3 bases and V 2 bases, and 5 bases lay outside the gene matches. CDR3: CASSVRTSGFYNEQFF. CDR3 nucleotide sequence: TGTGCCAGCAGCGTTCGGACTAGCGGATTCTACAATGAGCAGTTCTTC.

This clonotype was counted ten times or more. V is TRBV7-2 and J is TRBJ2-1; D gene ambiguous. Germline V gives CDR1 SGHTA, CDR2 FQGNSA. The CDR3 runs to 15 residues. Trimming took 6 bases from V and 7 from J, leaving 19 bases between them. CDR3 in amino acids: CASSPIYPPLNEQFF. CDR3 DNA: TGTGCCAGCAGTCCCATATATCCCCCTTTAAATGAGCAGTTCTTC.

As regards this clonotype: It may be a read error: a sequence one base away is much more abundant. The V gene is TRBV30, the J gene TRBJ2-7; the match to TRBD2 covers 8 bases. This CDR3 spans 14 amino acids. Germline V gene data show CDR1 as GTSNPN and CDR2 as SVGIG (reference sequence). The CDR3 spells CAWGVPAGAYEQYF. In nucleotides, the CDR3 is TGTGCCTGGGGTGTACCAGCGGGGGCCTACGAGCAGTACTTC.

The chain recombines TRBV2 with TRBJ2-2; D possibly corresponds to TRBD2 (5 bases). The CDR3 sequence is 14 residues long. Germline loops: CDR1 SNHLY, CDR2 FYNNEI. The V end was cut by 8 bases, the J end by 2 bases, with 12 bases between. The chain's CDR3 is CASADYPNTGELFF. In DNA, the CDR3 is TGTGCCAGCGCTGACTACCCTAACACCGGGGAGCTGTTTTTT.

This clonotype was seen many times. The chain combines TRBV20-1 with TRBJ1-1; 8 positions agree with TRBD1. The CDR3 length is 14 residues. Germline CDR1 and CDR2: DFQATT and SNEGSKA (reference sequence). The V segment lost 3 bases and the J segment 4 bases; nucleotides outside the gene matches: 7. The CDR3 DNA reads TGCAGTGCTAGGGTTCAGGGGGCTAGCACTGAAGCTTTCTTT. Protein sequence: CSARVQGASTEAFF.

The genes are TRBV5-6 and TRBJ2-2; 8 bases align to TRBD2. The CDR3 has 15 amino acids. Trimming at V came to 4 bases and at J to 6 bases, leaving 8 bases not matched to a gene. Germline-derived CDR1 and CDR2 are SGHDT and YYEEEE. CDR3 DNA sequence: TGTGCCAGCAGCCCAGCGGGAGAGGTTCCCGGGGAGCTGTTTTTT. Protein sequence: CASSPAGEVPGELFF.

The chain joins TRBV19 to TRBJ2-1; D perhaps matches TRBD2 (6 bases). Trimming shortened V by 9 bases and J by 4 bases, and 19 bases separated the two germline ends. This CDR3 contains 15 residues. CDR1 LNHDA and CDR2 SQIVND come from the germline V gene (reference sequence). The CDR3 reads CASSVGAGPYNEQFF. As DNA, the CDR3 is TGTGCCAGCTCTGTGGGTGCGGGGCCTTACAATGAGCAGTTCTTC.

This clonotype came up a few times. This sequence joins TRBV2 and TRBJ2-5, with D perhaps TRBD1 or TRBD2 (5 bases each). The germline CDR1 and CDR2 sequences are SNHLY and FYNNEI. The V gene lost 6 bases and the J gene lost 4 bases, with 15 bases spanning the gap. This CDR3 has 14 amino acids. CDR3 DNA: TGTGCCAGCAGCGCTCCCTCAGGGAGAGAGACCCAGTACTTC. Its protein is CASSAPSGRETQYF.

This clonotype has a handful of counts. This chain uses TRBV30 with TRBJ2-6; D unresolved. V shed 8 bases and J shed 0 bases, with 5 bases lying between them. The length of the CDR3 is 12 residues. CDR1 GTSNPN and CDR2 SVGIG come from the germline V gene (reference sequence). Written as DNA, the CDR3 is TGTGCCCTTCGCTCTGGGGCCAACGTCCTGACTTTC. Residues: CALRSGANVLTF.

The chain links TRBV4-2 to TRBJ1-1; D might be TRBD1 (6 bases). The CDR3 length is 14 residues. Germline loops: CDR1 LGHNA, CDR2 YNFKEQ. V shed 0 bases and J shed 6 bases, with 11 bases lying between them. The CDR3 sequence is CASSQDHRAAEAFF. CDR3 in DNA: TGTGCCAGCAGCCAAGATCACAGGGCAGCTGAAGCTTTCTTT.

This clonotype showed up many times. The chain uses TRBV13 and TRBJ2-1; either TRBD1 or TRBD2 may fit D (5 bases each). Trimming left V 5 bases short and J 6 bases short, with 11 bases between. CDR3 size: 13 residues. From germline, CDR1 is PRHDT and CDR2 FYEKMQ (reference sequence). DNA for the CDR3: TGTGCCAGCAGCACTGGGACCGGCAATGAGCAGTTCTTC. Translating it yields CASSTGTGNEQFF.

This clonotype showed up just a few times. The chain has TRBV20-1 and TRBJ2-1, with 12 bases matching TRBD2. The germline V gene has CDR1 DFQATT and CDR2 SNEGSKA (reference sequence). The ends lost 3 bases at V and 10 bases at J; junction bases unmatched: 10. The length of the CDR3 is 15 residues. CDR3 in amino acids: CSARGGLAGRREQFF. CDR3 coding DNA: TGCAGTGCTAGGGGTGGACTAGCGGGAAGACGCGAGCAGTTCTTC.

This clonotype was seen a handful of times. The chain joins TRBV6-2 or TRBV6-3 to TRBJ2-3; D is unresolved. Trimming pared 2 bases from V and 4 bases from J, leaving 7 bases between. CDR3 length: 13 amino acids. Per germline, CDR1 MNHEY and CDR2 SVGEGT. The CDR3 nucleotides read TGTGCCAGCAGTTACGGGTTCGCAGATACGCAGTATTTT. It translates to CASSYGFADTQYF.